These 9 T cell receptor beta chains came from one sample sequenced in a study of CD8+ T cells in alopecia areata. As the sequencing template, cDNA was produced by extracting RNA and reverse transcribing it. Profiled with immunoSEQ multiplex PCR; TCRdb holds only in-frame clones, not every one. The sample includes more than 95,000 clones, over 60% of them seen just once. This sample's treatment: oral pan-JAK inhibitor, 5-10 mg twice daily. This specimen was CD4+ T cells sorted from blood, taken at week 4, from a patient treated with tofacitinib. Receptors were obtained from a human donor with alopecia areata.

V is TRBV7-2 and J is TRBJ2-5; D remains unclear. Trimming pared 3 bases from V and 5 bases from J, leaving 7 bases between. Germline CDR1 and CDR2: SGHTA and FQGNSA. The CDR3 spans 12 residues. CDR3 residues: CASSFLGETQYF. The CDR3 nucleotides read TGTGCCAGCAGCTTCCTTGGCGAGACCCAGTACTTC. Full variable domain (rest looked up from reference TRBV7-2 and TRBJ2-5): GAGVSQSPSNKVTEKGKDVELRCDPISGHTALYWYRQSLGQGLEFLIYFQGNSAPDKSGLPSDRFSAERTGGSVSTLTIQRTQQEDSAVYLCASSFLGETQYFGPGTRLLVL.

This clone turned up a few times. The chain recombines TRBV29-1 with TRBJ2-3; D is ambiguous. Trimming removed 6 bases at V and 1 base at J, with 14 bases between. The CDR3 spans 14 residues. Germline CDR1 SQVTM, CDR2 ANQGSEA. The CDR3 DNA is TGCAGCGTCGCCGACCGGGCCGGCACAGATACGCAGTATTTT. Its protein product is CSVADRAGTDTQYF.

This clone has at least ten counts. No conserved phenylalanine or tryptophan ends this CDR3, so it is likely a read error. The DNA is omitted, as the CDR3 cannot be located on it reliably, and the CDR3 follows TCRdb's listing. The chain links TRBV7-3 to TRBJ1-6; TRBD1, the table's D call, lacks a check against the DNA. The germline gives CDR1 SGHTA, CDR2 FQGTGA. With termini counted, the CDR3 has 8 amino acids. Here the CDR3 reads CASSSQGY.

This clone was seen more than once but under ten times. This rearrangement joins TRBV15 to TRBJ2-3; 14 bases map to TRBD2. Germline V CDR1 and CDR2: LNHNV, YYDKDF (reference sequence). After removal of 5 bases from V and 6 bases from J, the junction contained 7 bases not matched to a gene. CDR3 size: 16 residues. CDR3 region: CATSGRLAGGHDTQYF. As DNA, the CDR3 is TGTGCCACCAGCGGCCGACTAGCGGGGGGGCATGATACGCAGTATTTT.

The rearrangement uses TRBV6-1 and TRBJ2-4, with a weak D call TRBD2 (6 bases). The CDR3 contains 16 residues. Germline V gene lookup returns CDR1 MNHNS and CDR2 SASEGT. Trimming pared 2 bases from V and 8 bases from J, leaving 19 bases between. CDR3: CASSESLSSGGDIQYF. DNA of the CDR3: TGTGCCAGCAGTGAATCCTTGAGCTCGGGCGGGGACATTCAGTACTTC.

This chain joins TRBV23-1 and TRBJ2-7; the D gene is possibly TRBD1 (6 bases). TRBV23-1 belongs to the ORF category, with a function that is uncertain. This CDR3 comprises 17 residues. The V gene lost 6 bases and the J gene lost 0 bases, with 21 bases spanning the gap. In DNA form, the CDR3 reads TGCGCCAGCAGCCCTTCGACAGGCCCGTCGAGCTCCTACGAGCAGTACTTC. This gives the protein CASSPSTGPSSSYEQYF.

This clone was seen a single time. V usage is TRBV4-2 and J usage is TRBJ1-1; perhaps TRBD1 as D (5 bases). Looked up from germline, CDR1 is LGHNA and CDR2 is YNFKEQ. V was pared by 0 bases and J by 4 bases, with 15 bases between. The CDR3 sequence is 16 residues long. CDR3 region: CASSQDVAGRGTEAFF. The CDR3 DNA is TGTGCCAGCAGCCAAGATGTTGCGGGGCGCGGCACTGAAGCTTTCTTT.

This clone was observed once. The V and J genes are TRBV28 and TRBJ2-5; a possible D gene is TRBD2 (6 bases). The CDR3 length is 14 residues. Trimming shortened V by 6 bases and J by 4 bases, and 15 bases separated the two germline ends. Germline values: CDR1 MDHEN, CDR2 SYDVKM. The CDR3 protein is CASSSGRGGETQYF. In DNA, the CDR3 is TGTGCCAGCAGCTCTGGCCGGGGAGGAGAGACCCAGTACTTC.

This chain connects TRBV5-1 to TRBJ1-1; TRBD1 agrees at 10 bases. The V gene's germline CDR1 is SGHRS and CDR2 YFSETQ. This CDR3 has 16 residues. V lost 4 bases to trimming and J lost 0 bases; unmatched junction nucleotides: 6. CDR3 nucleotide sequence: TGCGCCAGCAGCCGTACCGGGACAGGGGTGAACACTGAAGCTTTCTTT. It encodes CASSRTGTGVNTEAFF.